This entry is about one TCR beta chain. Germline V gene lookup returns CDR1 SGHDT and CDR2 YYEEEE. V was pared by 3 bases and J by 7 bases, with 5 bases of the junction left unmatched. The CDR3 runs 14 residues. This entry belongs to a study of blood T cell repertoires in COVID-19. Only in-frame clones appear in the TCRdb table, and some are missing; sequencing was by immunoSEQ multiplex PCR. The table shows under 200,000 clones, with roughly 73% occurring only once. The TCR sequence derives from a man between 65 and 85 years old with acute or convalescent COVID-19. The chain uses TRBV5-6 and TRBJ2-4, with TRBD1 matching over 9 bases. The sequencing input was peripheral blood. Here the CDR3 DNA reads TGTGCCAGCAGCTCCGGACAGGGGATGAACATTCAGTACTTC. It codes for CASSSGQGMNIQYF. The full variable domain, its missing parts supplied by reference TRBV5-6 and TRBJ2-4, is DAGVTQSPTHLIKTRGQQVTLRCSPKSGHDTVSWYQQALGQGPQFIFQYYEEEERQRGNFPDRFSGHQFPNYSSELNVNALLLGDSALYLCASSSGQGMNIQYFGAGTRLSVL.